The 22 T cell receptor beta chains below come from one sample, sequenced in a study of vaccination and CD4 T cells after COVID-19. Their specific antigens are unknown. The Oncomine TCR Beta short-read assay was what sequenced the DNA obtained from cultured CD4+ T cells. One entry per CDR3 protein, called by TCRdb with MiXCR from the PCR reads. The sample holds 17,000 or so distinct CDR3 sequences, about 63% seen once. The treatment denotes: roughly nine-day PBMC culture with coronavirus spike peptide pools or control peptides (ViraFEST assay). Sequencing input: CD4+ T cells from blood, cultured in vitro. The receptors shown here come from a human donor who had recovered from COVID-19.

The chain links TRBV20-1 to TRBJ1-4; no definite D call. CDR3 length equals 11 residues. The ends were cut back, 6 bases at V and 7 bases at J, with 9 bases in the middle. Germline CDR1 is DFQATT and CDR2 is SNEGSKA (reference sequence). CDR3 residues: CSAWVGEKLFF. The DNA for the CDR3 is TGCAGTGCGTGGGTGGGTGAAAAACTGTTTTTT.

The V and J genes are TRBV7-2 and TRBJ2-5; D not resolved. Germline CDR1 and CDR2: SGHTA and FQGNSA. The CDR3 has 14 amino acids. V was clipped by 1 base and J by 4 bases, with 10 bases between them. As DNA, the CDR3 is TGTGCCAGCAGCTTAGTCCGAATCAGAGAGACCCAGTACTTC. Its translation: CASSLVRIRETQYF.

The genes are TRBV7-2 and TRBJ1-5; D is possibly TRBD1 (5 bases). Germline V CDR1 and CDR2: SGHTA, FQGNSA. The CDR3 covers 16 residues. Trimming left V 5 bases short and J 4 bases short, with 18 bases between. CDR3 nucleotide sequence: TGTGCCAGCAGCCCGGGGGGAGGGCGAGGGAATCAGCCCCAGCATTTT. This translates into CASSPGGGRGNQPQHF.

The chain carries TRBV2 and TRBJ1-5, with D possibly matching TRBD1 (6 bases). The germline V and J ends were trimmed by 4 bases and 4 bases, with 11 bases remaining between them. Germline CDR1 and CDR2: SNHLY and FYNNEI. The CDR3 sequence is 14 residues long. CDR3 sequence: CASSAMTGNQPQHF. As DNA, the CDR3 is TGTGCCAGCAGTGCAATGACAGGTAATCAGCCCCAGCATTTT.

The chain couples TRBV6-5 to TRBJ1-2, with 11 positions matching TRBD1. Germline CDR1 reads MNHEY; CDR2 reads SVGAGI. The CDR3 totals 17 residues. V gave up 1 base and J gave up 5 bases; unmatched junction bases: 9. CDR3 DNA: TGTGCCAGCAGTTACTTGAGGACAGGGGGCGCAGGGTATGGCTACACCTTC. Translation: CASSYLRTGGAGYGYTF.

This clonotype appeared a few times. The rearrangement joins TRBV20-1 to TRBJ2-3; the match to TRBD1 covers 7 bases. The CDR3 has 17 residues. CDR1 is DFQATT and CDR2 is SNEGSKA in the germline V gene (reference sequence). Trimming took 5 bases from V and 3 from J; bases not matched to a gene: 17. The CDR3 DNA reads as TGCAGTGCTCATGGCCTACCCGGGACAGAAAAAACAGATACGCAGTATTTT. Its protein product is CSAHGLPGTEKTDTQYF.

V is TRBV21-1 and J is TRBJ1-5. TRBV21-1 is tagged as a pseudogene. The CDR3 covers 14 residues. The CDR3 region is CASRINNGNQPQHF. The CDR3 DNA reads TGTGCCAGCCGGATAAATAATGGCAATCAGCCCCAGCATTTT.

This clonotype was seen once. The chain has TRBV29-1 and TRBJ2-5, with TRBD2 matching over 13 bases. Trimming removed 1 base from V and 5 bases from J; junction bases left unmatched: 10. Germline V gene lookup returns CDR1 SQVTM and CDR2 ANQGSEA. The CDR3 has 17 residues. The CDR3 DNA follows: TGCAGCGTTGAAGGACTAGCGGGAGGACTACGCTGGGAGACCCAGTACTTC. Residues: CSVEGLAGGLRWETQYF.

The chain couples TRBV11-3 to TRBJ2-1; D possibly corresponds to TRBD2 (5 bases). Germline V gene data show CDR1 as SGHNT and CDR2 as YENEEA. The CDR3 covers 14 residues. The germline V and J ends were trimmed by 3 bases and 4 bases, with 10 bases remaining between them. The CDR3 DNA is TGTGCCAGCAGCTTCGAGAGCGGTTACAATGAGCAGTTCTTC. Translating gives CASSFESGYNEQFF.

The chain couples TRBV7-3 to TRBJ2-3; 8 bases align to TRBD2. This CDR3 region has 15 residues. The V and J ends lost 3 bases and 2 bases, in that order; junction bases with no gene match: 4. From germline, CDR1 is SGHTA and CDR2 FQGTGA. CDR3 bases: TGTGCCAGCAGCTTGTTTAGCGGGACCACAGATACGCAGTATTTT. The encoded protein is CASSLFSGTTDTQYF.

V and J are TRBV18 and TRBJ2-5; weak D call: TRBD1 (5 bases). CDR1 is KGHSH and CDR2 is LQKENI in the germline V gene. This CDR3 is 13 amino acids long. Trimming left V 6 bases short and J 5 bases short, with 13 bases between. In DNA form, the CDR3 reads TGTGCCAGCTCGCTACAGGTGGGGGAGACCCAGTACTTC. Translated: CASSLQVGETQYF.

This chain links TRBV6-1 with TRBJ2-5; 10 positions match TRBD2. Germline lookup yields CDR1 MNHNS and CDR2 SASEGT. V was clipped by 5 bases and J by 2 bases; unmatched bases: 5. The length of the CDR3 is 15 residues. The DNA of the CDR3 is TGTGCCAGCAGTCGTCCAGCGGGAGGGCAAGAGACCCAGTACTTC. Amino acids: CASSRPAGGQETQYF.

The chain is built from TRBV6-1 and TRBJ2-1; D remains ambiguous. Germline assignment: CDR1 MNHNS and CDR2 SASEGT. The CDR3 totals 14 residues. Trimming shortened V by 7 bases and J by 5 bases, and 15 bases separated the two germline ends. Written as DNA, the CDR3 is TGTGCCAGCATCCAAGTGTGGGGAAACAATGAGCAGTTCTTC. It is translated as CASIQVWGNNEQFF.

CDR3 loop: CASSLIGRGPLSYGYTF. DNA for the CDR3: TGTGCCAGCAGTTTAATCGGCAGGGGGCCTTTGTCCTATGGCTACACCTTC. The V gene is TRBV27, the J gene TRBJ1-2, with 8 bases identical to TRBD1. From germline, CDR1 is MNHEY and CDR2 SMNVEV (reference sequence). This CDR3 has 17 amino acids. After removal of 2 bases from V and 4 bases from J, the junction contained 12 bases not matched to a gene.

The chain carries TRBV5-4 and TRBJ2-3; no definite D call. The CDR3 contains 17 residues. The V gene lost 0 bases and the J gene lost 10 bases, with 24 bases spanning the gap. CDR1 and CDR2 (germline): SGHNT, YYREEE (reference sequence). CDR3 in DNA: TGTGCCAGCAGCTTGGCCGTGTCTACTTTGGGCTCTGAGGCGCAGTATTTT. Its protein is CASSLAVSTLGSEAQYF. Variable domain in full (rest from reference TRBV5-4 and TRBJ2-3): ETGVTQSPTHLIKTRGQQVTLRCSSQSGHNTVSWYQQALGQGPQFIFQYYREEENGRGNFPPRFSGLQFPNYSSELNVNALELDDSALYLCASSLAVSTLGSEAQYFGPGTRLTVL.

There are a few counts of this clonotype. The chain carries TRBV20-1 and TRBJ2-7, with 9 bases identical to TRBD1. CDR1 and CDR2 from the germline V gene are DFQATT and SNEGSKA (reference sequence). The CDR3 has 13 residues. The ends lost 6 bases at V and 3 bases at J; junction bases unmatched: 6. The CDR3, as DNA: TGCAGTGCGAGGACAGGGGCCATCTACGAGCAGTACTTC. Protein product: CSARTGAIYEQYF.

In this sample, this clonotype turned up a few times. The rearrangement links TRBV7-8 to TRBJ2-1, with 11 nucleotides matching TRBD2. From germline, CDR1 is SGHVS and CDR2 FQNEAQ. The CDR3 totals 16 residues. J lost 9 bases, V lost 4 bases, and 11 bases had no gene match. CDR3 DNA sequence: TGTGCCAGCAGCTCTAAACTAGCGGGGGCCACAGGTGAGCAGTTCTTC. Its protein product is CASSSKLAGATGEQFF.

The chain couples TRBV6-1 to TRBJ1-1; perhaps TRBD1 as D (5 bases). The CDR3 is 14 amino acids. Between the trimmed V and J ends, which lost 2 bases and 4 bases, there was a span of 11 bases. Looked up from germline, CDR1 is MNHNS and CDR2 is SASEGT. CDR3 protein: CASSESWGGTEAFF. As DNA, the CDR3 is TGTGCCAGCAGTGAATCGTGGGGGGGCACTGAAGCTTTCTTT.

The chain joins TRBV21-1 to TRBJ2-3; the listed D gene, TRBD2, was not tested against the DNA. TRBV21-1 is deemed a pseudogene. The CDR3 covers 20 residues. Written as DNA, the CDR3 is TGTGCCAGCAGCCCCCGGGCTAGCGGGGGGGCACCCCCTAGCACAGATACGCAGTATTTT. As protein: CASSPRASGGAPPSTDTQYF.

V usage is TRBV20-1 and J usage is TRBJ2-1; TRBD1 aligns across 11 bases. CDR1 and CDR2 from the germline V gene are DFQATT and SNEGSKA (reference sequence). With 4 bases clipped from V and 8 bases from J, the junction kept 10 bases outside the gene matches. The CDR3 extends over 15 amino acids. This chain's CDR3 is CSANYQGQGVYEQFF. Written as DNA, the CDR3 is TGCAGTGCTAACTACCAGGGACAGGGGGTGTATGAGCAGTTCTTC.

This chain uses TRBV7-6 with TRBJ2-2, with D uncertain. V shed 0 bases and J shed 5 bases, with 4 bases lying between them. Germline V gives CDR1 SGHVS, CDR2 FNYEAQ. CDR3 length: 13 amino acids. CDR3 sequence (DNA): TGTGCCAGCAGCTTAGCGTGGACCGGGGAGCTGTTTTTT. Encoded protein: CASSLAWTGELFF.

The chain carries TRBV6-1 and TRBJ2-7; TRBD1 aligns across 8 bases. This CDR3 region has 14 residues. Germline CDR1 and CDR2: MNHNS and SASEGT. The V gene end was trimmed by 8 bases and the J gene end by 5 bases; junction bases not matched to a gene: 11. This chain's CDR3 is CASLWTGSSHEQYF. The DNA for the CDR3 is TGTGCCAGCCTCTGGACAGGGTCATCCCACGAGCAGTACTTC.